The clone carrying this T cell receptor (beta chain) was detected a few times. Primers used in a second PCR of about 6 to 11 cycles were a sample-barcoded 5' primer and a J-beta primer mix. One entry per CDR3 protein, called by TCRdb with MiXCR from the 5' RACE reads. The sample has approximately 1,000,000 distinct CDR3 sequences, about two fifths seen once; the top ten hold 10% to 15%. This specimen belongs to a study of blood T cells in healthy people across ages. The J segment lost 5 bases and the V segment lost 4 bases, leaving 8 bases of the junction unmatched. Looked up from germline, CDR1 is SGHKS and CDR2 is YYEKEE (reference sequence). The CDR3 is 16 amino acids.

The sequencing sample was made of blood. The chain carries TRBV5-5 and TRBJ1-6, with 8 bases that match TRBD1. This TCR came from a young man in good health. CDR3: CASSVSPGQDNSPLHF. CDR3 in DNA: TGTGCCAGCAGCGTCAGTCCGGGACAGGATAATTCACCCCTCCACTTT.